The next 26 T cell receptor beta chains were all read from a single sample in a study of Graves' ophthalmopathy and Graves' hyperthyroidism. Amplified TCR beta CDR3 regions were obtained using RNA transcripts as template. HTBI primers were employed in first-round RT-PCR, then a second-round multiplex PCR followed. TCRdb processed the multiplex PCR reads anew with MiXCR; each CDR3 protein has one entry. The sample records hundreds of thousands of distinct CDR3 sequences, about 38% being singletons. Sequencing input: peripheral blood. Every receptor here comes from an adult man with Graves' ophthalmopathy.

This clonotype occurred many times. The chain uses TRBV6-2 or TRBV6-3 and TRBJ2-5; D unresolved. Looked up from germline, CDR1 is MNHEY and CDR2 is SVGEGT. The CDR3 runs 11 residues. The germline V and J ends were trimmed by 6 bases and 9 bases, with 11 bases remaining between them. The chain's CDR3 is CASSPLIAQYF. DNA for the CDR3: TGTGCCAGCAGCCCGTTAATAGCCCAGTACTTC.

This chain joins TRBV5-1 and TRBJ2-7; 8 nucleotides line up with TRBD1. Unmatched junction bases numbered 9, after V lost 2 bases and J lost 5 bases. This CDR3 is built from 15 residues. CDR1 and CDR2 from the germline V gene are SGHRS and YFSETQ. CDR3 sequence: CASSFGAPQGDEQYF. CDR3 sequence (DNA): TGCGCCAGCAGCTTTGGGGCCCCACAGGGGGACGAGCAGTACTTC.

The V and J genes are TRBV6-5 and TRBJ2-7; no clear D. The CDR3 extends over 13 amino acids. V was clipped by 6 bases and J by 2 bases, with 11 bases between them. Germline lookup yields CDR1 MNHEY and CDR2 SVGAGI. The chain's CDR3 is CASSQDSTYEQYF. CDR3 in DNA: TGTGCCAGCAGCCAAGATAGTACCTACGAGCAGTACTTC.

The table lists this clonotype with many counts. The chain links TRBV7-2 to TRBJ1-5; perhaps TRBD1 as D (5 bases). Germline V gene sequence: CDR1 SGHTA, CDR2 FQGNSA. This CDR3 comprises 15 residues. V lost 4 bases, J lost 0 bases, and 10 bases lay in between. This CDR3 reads CASSSPGSSNQPQHF. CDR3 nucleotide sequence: TGTGCCAGCAGCTCTCCAGGGAGTAGCAATCAGCCCCAGCATTTT.

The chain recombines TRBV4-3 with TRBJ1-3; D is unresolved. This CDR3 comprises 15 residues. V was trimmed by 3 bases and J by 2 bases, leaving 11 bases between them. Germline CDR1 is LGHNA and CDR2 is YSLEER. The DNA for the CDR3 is TGCGCCAGCAGCCAGGAACCCGGGACTGGAAACACCATATATTTT. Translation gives CASSQEPGTGNTIYF.

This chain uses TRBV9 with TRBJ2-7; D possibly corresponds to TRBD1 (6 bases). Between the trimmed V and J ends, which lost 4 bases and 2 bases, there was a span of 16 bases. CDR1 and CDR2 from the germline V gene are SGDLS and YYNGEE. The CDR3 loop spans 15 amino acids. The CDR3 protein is CASSRRGARAYEQYF. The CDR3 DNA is TGTGCCAGCAGCCGCAGGGGTGCGAGGGCCTACGAGCAGTACTTC.

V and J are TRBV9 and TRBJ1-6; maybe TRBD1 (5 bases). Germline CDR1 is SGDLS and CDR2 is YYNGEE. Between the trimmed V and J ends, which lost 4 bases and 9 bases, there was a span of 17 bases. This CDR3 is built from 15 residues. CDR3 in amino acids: CASSQDSAGISPLHF. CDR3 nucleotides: TGTGCCAGCAGCCAAGACTCGGCAGGGATTTCACCCCTCCACTTT.

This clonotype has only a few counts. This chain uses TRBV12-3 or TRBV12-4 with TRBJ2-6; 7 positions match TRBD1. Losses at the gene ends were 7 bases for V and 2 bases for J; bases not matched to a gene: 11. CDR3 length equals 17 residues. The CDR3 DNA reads TGTGCCAGCATAGCCCGAACAGGGGACACTGGGGCCAACGTCCTGACTTTC. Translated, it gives CASIARTGDTGANVLTF.

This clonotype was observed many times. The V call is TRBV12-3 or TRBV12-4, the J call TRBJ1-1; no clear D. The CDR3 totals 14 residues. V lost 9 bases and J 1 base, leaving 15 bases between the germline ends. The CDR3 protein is CASSLSGGNTEAFF. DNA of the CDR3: TGTGCCAGTAGCCTAAGTGGCGGGAACACTGAAGCTTTCTTT.

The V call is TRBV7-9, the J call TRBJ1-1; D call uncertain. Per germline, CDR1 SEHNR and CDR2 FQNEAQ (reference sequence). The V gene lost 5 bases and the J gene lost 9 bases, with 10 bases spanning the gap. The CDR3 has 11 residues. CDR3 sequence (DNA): TGTGCCAGCAGCACTCTCCATCAAGCTTTCTTT. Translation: CASSTLHQAFF.

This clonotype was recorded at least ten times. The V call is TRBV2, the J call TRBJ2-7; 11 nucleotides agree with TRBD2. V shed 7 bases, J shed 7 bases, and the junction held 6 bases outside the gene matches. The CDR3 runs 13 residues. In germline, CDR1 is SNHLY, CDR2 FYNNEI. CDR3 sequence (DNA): TGTGCCAGCACGACTAGCGGGGAGGGTGAGCAGTACTTC. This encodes CASTTSGEGEQYF. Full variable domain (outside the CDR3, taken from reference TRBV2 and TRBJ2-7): EPEVTQTPSHQVTQMGQEVILRCVPISNHLYFYWYRQILGQKVEFLVSFYNNEISEKSEIFDDQFSVERPDGSNFTLKIRSTKLEDSAMYFCASTTSGEGEQYFGPGTRLTVT.

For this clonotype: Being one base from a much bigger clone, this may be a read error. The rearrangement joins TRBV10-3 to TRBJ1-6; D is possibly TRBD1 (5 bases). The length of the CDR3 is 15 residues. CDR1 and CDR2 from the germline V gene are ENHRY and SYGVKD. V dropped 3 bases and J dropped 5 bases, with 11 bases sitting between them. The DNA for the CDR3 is TGTGCCATCAGTGAAATCGGGGGGAATAATTCACCCCTCCACTTT. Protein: CAISEIGGNNSPLHF.

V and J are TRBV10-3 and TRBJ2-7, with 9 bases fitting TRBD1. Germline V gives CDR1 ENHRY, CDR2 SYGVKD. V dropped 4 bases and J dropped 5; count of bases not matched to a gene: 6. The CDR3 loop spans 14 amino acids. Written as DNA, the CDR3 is TGTGCCATCAGTGGGGACAGGGAGATCCACGAGCAGTACTTC. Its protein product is CAISGDREIHEQYF.

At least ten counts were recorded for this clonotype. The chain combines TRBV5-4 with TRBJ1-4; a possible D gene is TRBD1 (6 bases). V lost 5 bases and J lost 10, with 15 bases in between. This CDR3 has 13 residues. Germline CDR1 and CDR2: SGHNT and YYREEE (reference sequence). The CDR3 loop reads CASSQTGRGKLFF. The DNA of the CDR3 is TGTGCCAGCAGTCAAACAGGGCGCGGAAAACTGTTTTTT.

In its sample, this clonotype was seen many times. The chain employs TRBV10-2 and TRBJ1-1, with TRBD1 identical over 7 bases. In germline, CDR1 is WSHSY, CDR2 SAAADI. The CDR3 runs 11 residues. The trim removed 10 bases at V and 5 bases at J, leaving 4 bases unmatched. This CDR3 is CATQGGTEAFF. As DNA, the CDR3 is TGCGCCACCCAGGGGGGTACTGAAGCTTTCTTT.

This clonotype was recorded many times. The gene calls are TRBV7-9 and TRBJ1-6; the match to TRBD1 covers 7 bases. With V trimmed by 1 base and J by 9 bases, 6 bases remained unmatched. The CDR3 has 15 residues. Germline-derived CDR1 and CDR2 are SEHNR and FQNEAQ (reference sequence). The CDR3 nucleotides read TGTGCCAGCAGCTTAGAAGGGGGCGCAGGTTCACCCCTCCACTTT. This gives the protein CASSLEGGAGSPLHF. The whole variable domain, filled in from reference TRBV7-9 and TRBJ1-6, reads DTGVSQNPRHKITKRGQNVTFRCDPISEHNRLYWYRQTLGQGPEFLTYFQNEAQLEKSRLLSDRFSAERPKGSFSTLEIQRTEQGDSAMYLCASSLEGGAGSPLHFGNGTRLTVT.

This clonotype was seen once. CDR3 nucleotide sequence: TGCGCCAGCAGCTTGATGTCGGACAGCTACGAGCAGTACTTC. This gives the protein CASSLMSDSYEQYF. V is TRBV5-1 and J is TRBJ2-7; D perhaps matches TRBD1 (6 bases). CDR1 SGHRS and CDR2 YFSETQ come from the germline V gene. V shed 1 base and J shed 3 bases, with 11 bases lying between them. The CDR3 totals 14 residues.

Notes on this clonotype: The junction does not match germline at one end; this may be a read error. Here the CDR3 reads CASSQVTGGNTGELFF. The CDR3 DNA follows: TGCGCCAGCAGCCAAGTGACTGGAGGGAACACCGGGGAGCTGTTTTTT. The V and J genes are TRBV7-9 and TRBJ2-2; perhaps TRBD2 as D (5 bases). The germline gives CDR1 SEHNR, CDR2 FQNEAQ (reference sequence). CDR3 length: 16 residues.

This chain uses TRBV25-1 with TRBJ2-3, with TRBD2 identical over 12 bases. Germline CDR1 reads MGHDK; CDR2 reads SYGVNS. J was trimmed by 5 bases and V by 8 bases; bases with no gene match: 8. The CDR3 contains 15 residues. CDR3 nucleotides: TGTGCCAGCCGCCGACTAGCGGGAGATAAAGATACGCAGTATTTT. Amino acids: CASRRLAGDKDTQYF. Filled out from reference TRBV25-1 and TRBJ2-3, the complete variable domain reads EADIYQTPRYLVIGTGKKITLECSQTMGHDKMYWYQQDPGMELHLIHYSYGVNSTEKGDLSSESTVSRIRTEHFPLTLESARPSHTSQYLCASRRLAGDKDTQYFGPGTRLTVL.

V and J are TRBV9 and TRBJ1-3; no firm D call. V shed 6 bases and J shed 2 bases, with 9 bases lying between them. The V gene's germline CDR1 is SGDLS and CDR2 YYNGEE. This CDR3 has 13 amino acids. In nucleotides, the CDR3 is TGTGCCAGCACCACGGGAACTGGAAACACCATATATTTT. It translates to CASTTGTGNTIYF.

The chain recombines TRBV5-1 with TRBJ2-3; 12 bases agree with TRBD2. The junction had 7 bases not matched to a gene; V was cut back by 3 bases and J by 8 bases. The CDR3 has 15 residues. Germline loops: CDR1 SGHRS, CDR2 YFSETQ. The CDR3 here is CASSSLAGGHVTQYF. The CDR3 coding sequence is TGCGCCAGCAGCTCCCTAGCGGGAGGGCACGTTACGCAGTATTTT.

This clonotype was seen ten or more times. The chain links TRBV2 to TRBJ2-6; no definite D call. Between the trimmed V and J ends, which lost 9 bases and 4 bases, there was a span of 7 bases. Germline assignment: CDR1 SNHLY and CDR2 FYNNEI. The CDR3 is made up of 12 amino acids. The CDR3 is CASGSGANVLTF. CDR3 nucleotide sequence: TGTGCCAGTGGATCCGGGGCCAACGTCCTGACTTTC.

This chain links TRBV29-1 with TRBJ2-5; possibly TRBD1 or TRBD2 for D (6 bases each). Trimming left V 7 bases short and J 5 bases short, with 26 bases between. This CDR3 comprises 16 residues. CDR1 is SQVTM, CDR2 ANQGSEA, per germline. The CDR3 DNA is TGCAGCGCCGACCCGTCGGGACAAGGGGGAGGCGAGACCCAGTACTTC. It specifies CSADPSGQGGGETQYF. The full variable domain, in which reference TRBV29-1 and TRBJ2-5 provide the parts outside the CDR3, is SAVISQKPSRDICQRGTSLTIQCQVDSQVTMMFWYRQQPGQSLTLIATANQGSEATYESGFVIDKFPISRPNLTFSTLTVSNMSPEDSSIYLCSADPSGQGGGETQYFGPGTRLLVL.

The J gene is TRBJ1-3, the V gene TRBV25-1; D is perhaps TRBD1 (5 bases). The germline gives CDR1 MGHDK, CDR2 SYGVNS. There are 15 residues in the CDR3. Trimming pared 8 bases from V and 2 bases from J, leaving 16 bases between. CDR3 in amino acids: CASSPPSGPGNTIYF. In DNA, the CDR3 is TGTGCCAGCTCACCACCGTCAGGGCCTGGAAACACCATATATTTT.

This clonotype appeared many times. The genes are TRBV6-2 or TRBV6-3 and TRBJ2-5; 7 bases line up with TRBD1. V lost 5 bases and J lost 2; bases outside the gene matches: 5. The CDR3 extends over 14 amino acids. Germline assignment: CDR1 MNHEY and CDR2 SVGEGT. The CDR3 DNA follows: TGTGCCAGCAGTCACCGGGACAGACAAGAGACCCAGTACTTC. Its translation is CASSHRDRQETQYF.

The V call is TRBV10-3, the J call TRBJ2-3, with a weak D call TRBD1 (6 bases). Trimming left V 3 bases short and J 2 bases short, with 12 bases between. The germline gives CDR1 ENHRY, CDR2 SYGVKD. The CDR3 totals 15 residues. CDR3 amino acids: CAISDRGSPTDTQYF. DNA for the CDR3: TGTGCCATCAGTGACAGGGGCAGTCCCACAGATACGCAGTATTTT.